This is a list of T cell receptor beta chains from one sample in a study of patients and donors after allogeneic stem cell transplantation. TCRdb redid the calling of the RT-PCR reads with MiXCR, one entry per CDR3 protein. This sample has 150,000 to 200,000 distinct CDR3 sequences, with 24% found just once. Sequencing used blood, either unsorted or a sorted T cell fraction (not recorded which). These receptors were obtained from a human donor who was either an allogeneic HSCT recipient or a stem cell or donor lymphocyte infusion donor (not recorded which). It is not recorded whose cells these are; they may come from a transplant donor. Both conserved end residues are part of each CDR3. A D gene is named only where the DNA matches it firmly. Some rows have no size entry. The others give once, few or many, or a class for an expanded clone.

14 TRBJ2-7 . TRBV12-3/TRBV12-4 . CASSLSPEFQEQYF TGTGCCAGCAGTTTATCCCCGGAATTCCAAGAGCAGTACTTC
16 TRBJ1-5 . TRBV7-6 few CASSLGASYSNQPQHF TGTGCCAGCAGCTTAGGAGCCAGCTATAGCAATCAGCCCCAGCATTTT
16 TRBJ2-7 TRBD2 TRBV6-5 . CASSPLGLAGAYEQYF TGTGCCAGCAGTCCGTTAGGACTAGCGGGAGCCTACGAGCAGTACTTC
13 TRBJ1-1 . TRBV10-3 . CAISDLGNTEAFF TGTGCCATCAGTGACTTGGGGAACACTGAAGCTTTCTTT
12 TRBJ2-1 . TRBV12-3/TRBV12-4 few CASSLDGDEQFF TGTGCCAGCAGTTTAGACGGCGACGAGCAGTTCTTC
11 TRBJ2-7 . TRBV29-1 . CSVRRSGEQYF TGCAGCGTCCGACGTTCCGGCGAGCAGTACTTC
18 TRBJ1-5 TRBD1 TRBV20-1 few CSARDPLPTGTGPQPQHF TGCAGTGCTAGAGATCCTTTGCCGACCGGGACAGGGCCGCAGCCCCAGCATTTT
15 TRBJ1-3 . TRBV20-1 . CSARTTRNAGNTIYF TGCAGTGCTAGGACGACGAGGAATGCTGGAAACACCATATATTTT
16 TRBJ1-3 . TRBV7-9 . CASSLVTDPSGNTIYF TGTGCCAGCAGCTTAGTGACGGATCCTTCTGGAAACACCATATATTTT
15 TRBJ2-4 . TRBV7-2 . CASSPDGVAKNIQYF TGTGCCAGCAGCCCAGATGGGGTAGCCAAAAACATTCAGTACTTC
16 TRBJ1-1 . TRBV6-5 many CASSYRGAPGNTEAFF TGTGCCAGCAGTTACCGAGGGGCGCCGGGGAACACTGAAGCTTTCTTT
13 TRBJ2-3 . TRBV5-1 . CASSLAIPDTQYF TGCGCCAGCAGCTTGGCTATACCAGATACGCAGTATTTT
15 TRBJ1-1 . TRBV9 . CASSGGWPVNTEAFF TGTGCCAGCAGCGGGGGTTGGCCGGTGAACACTGAAGCTTTCTTT
15 TRBJ2-1 . TRBV29-1 many CSVGSHRSSYNEQFF TGCAGCGTTGGGAGCCACAGAAGCTCCTACAATGAGCAGTTCTTC
13 TRBJ2-3 . TRBV24-1 . CATSEKGTETQYF TGTGCCACCAGTGAAAAGGGGACCGAAACGCAGTATTTT
15 TRBJ1-5 . TRBV2 . CASSERGWSNQPQHF TGTGCCAGCAGTGAAAGGGGTTGGAGTAATCAGCCCCAGCATTTT
12 TRBJ2-1 TRBD2 TRBV20-1 few CSPREGGDEQFF TGCAGTCCCAGGGAGGGTGGGGATGAGCAGTTCTTC
13 TRBJ1-1 . TRBV6-6 few CASSYFGTNEAFF TGTGCCAGCAGTTACTTCGGGACCAATGAAGCTTTCTTT
14 TRBJ1-1 . TRBV20-1 few CSARDIRGVSEAFF TGCAGTGCTAGAGATATCCGTGGGGTCTCTGAAGCTTTCTTT
16 TRBJ2-3 . TRBV12-3/TRBV12-4 . CASSTLDGTGTDTQYF TGTGCCAGCAGTACACTGGACGGCACAGGCACAGATACGCAGTATTTT
15 TRBJ2-1 TRBD2 TRBV20-1 . CSAPPAIGGANEQFF TGCAGTGCCCCCCCCGCTATCGGGGGGGCCAATGAGCAGTTCTTC
15 TRBJ2-5 TRBD2 TRBV20-1 . CSARGLAGGQETQYF TGCAGTGCTAGGGGACTAGCGGGGGGCCAAGAGACCCAGTACTTC
13 TRBJ2-7 . TRBV6-2/TRBV6-3 . CASSYARDVEQYF TGTGCCAGCAGTTATGCCAGGGACGTCGAGCAGTACTTC
15 TRBJ1-2 . TRBV4-1 few CASSQVQPTYDGYTF TGCGCCAGCAGCCAAGTACAGCCGACCTATGATGGCTACACCTTC
15 TRBJ2-3 TRBD2 TRBV29-1 . CSVDRLAGVDGTQYF TGCAGCGTTGACCGTCTAGCGGGAGTAGACGGTACGCAGTATTTT
19 TRBJ2-1 TRBD2 TRBV12-3/TRBV12-4 once CASSSPTTSGQYSYNEQFF TGTGCCAGCAGTTCGCCAACAACTAGCGGGCAATACTCCTACAATGAGCAGTTCTTC
16 TRBJ1-2 . TRBV4-1 many CASSQVARQVNYGYTF TGCGCCAGCAGCCAAGTCGCCAGACAGGTGAACTATGGCTACACCTTC
16 TRBJ1-1 TRBD1 TRBV7-6 . CASSLSTGNRGPEAFF TGTGCCAGCAGCTTATCGACTGGGAACAGGGGGCCCGAAGCTTTCTTT
12 TRBJ1-2 . TRBV6-5 few CASNLRGRGYTF TGTGCCAGCAACCTCCGGGGGCGAGGCTACACCTTC
17 TRBJ1-2 TRBD1 TRBV9 few CASSASAGTGFHDGYTF TGTGCCAGCAGCGCTAGCGCCGGGACAGGGTTTCATGACGGCTACACCTTC
15 TRBJ2-5 TRBD2 TRBV5-1 . CASSSYPGLVETQYF TGCGCCAGCAGCTCCTATCCGGGACTAGTTGAGACCCAGTACTTC
13 TRBJ2-5 TRBD1 TRBV28 . CASSLTGDGTQYF TGTGCCAGCAGTTTGACAGGGGATGGGACCCAGTACTTC
14 TRBJ2-7 . TRBV6-5 once CASSYRGRGYEQYF TGTGCCAGCAGTTACCGTGGACGGGGCTACGAGCAGTACTTC
13 TRBJ1-4 . TRBV20-1 . CSALEAPNEKLFF TGCAGTGCTCTCGAGGCCCCTAATGAAAAACTGTTTTTT
14 TRBJ1-5 TRBD1 TRBV4-3 . CASSRDRDNQPQHF TGCGCCAGCAGCCGGGACAGGGACAATCAGCCCCAGCATTTT
10 TRBJ2-7 . TRBV30 few CASGQHEQYF TGTGCCTCAGGACAGCACGAGCAGTACTTC
14 TRBJ2-4 . TRBV20-1 . CSASNGLAKNIQYF TGCAGTGCTAGCAACGGACTAGCCAAAAACATTCAGTACTTC
15 TRBJ2-1 . TRBV5-1 . CASSLVLGGPNEQFF TGCGCCAGCAGCTTGGTGTTGGGGGGCCCCAATGAGCAGTTCTTC
16 TRBJ1-5 . TRBV10-3 many CAISESSRYSNQPQHF TGTGCCATCAGTGAGTCAAGCAGATATAGCAATCAGCCCCAGCATTTT
14 TRBJ1-2 . TRBV6-5 few CASSDRPFNYGYTF TGTGCCAGCAGTGACAGGCCATTTAACTATGGCTACACCTTC
16 TRBJ1-2 . TRBV4-1 . CASSRLTLGTNYGYTF TGCGCCAGCAGCCGTTTGACCCTTGGAACTAACTATGGCTACACCTTC
16 TRBJ2-5 TRBD1 TRBV4-2 . CASSQDREGAKMAQYF TGTGCCAGCAGCCAGGACCGCGAGGGGGCCAAGATGGCCCAGTACTTC
15 TRBJ1-5 . TRBV12-3/TRBV12-4 many CASSLAQGPNQPQHF TGTGCCAGCAGTTTAGCGCAAGGACCCAATCAGCCCCAGCATTTT
15 TRBJ1-4 . TRBV9 . CASSVGQAFDEKLFF TGTGCCAGCAGCGTAGGACAGGCCTTTGATGAAAAACTGTTTTTT
16 TRBJ2-6 . TRBV25-1 . CASSELDRSGANVLTF TGTGCCAGCAGTGAACTCGACAGGTCCGGGGCCAACGTCCTGACTTTC
13 TRBJ2-2 . TRBV6-1 . CASSGMGAGELFF TGTGCCAGCAGTGGGATGGGGGCCGGGGAGCTGTTTTTT
15 TRBJ2-3 . TRBV7-9 . CASSSPGSHTDTQYF TGTGCCAGCTCCTCCCCGGGCAGCCACACAGATACGCAGTATTTT
12 TRBJ2-7 . TRBV14 few CASSQDLGEQYF TGTGCCAGCAGCCAAGATCTGGGTGAGCAGTACTTC
14 TRBJ1-2 . TRBV21-1 few CASTGYRPLTCYTF TGTGCCAGCACAGGGTATCGGCCCCTTACATGCTACACCTTC
12 TRBJ2-7 . TRBV19 . CASTDNVGEQYF TGTGCCAGTACCGACAATGTCGGGGAGCAGTACTTC
16 TRBJ2-5 TRBD2 TRBV11-2 . CASSLGSAGVEETQYF TGTGCCAGCAGCTTAGGGTCAGCGGGGGTTGAAGAGACCCAGTACTTC
14 TRBJ2-5 . TRBV21-1 . CASSKTGAQETQYF TGTGCCAGCAGCAAGACAGGGGCCCAAGAGACCCAGTACTTC
16 TRBJ2-1 . TRBV7-6 . CASSYGIGGALVEQFF TGTGCCAGCAGCTATGGGATAGGGGGGGCACTGGTTGAGCAGTTCTTC